This T cell receptor (beta chain) was profiled in a study of shared clonotypes between healthy human individuals. Germline V gene sequence: CDR1 MDHEN, CDR2 SYDVKM. V gave up 7 bases and J gave up 3 bases, with 19 bases separating them. CDR3 size: 15 residues. Worth noting for this clone: What it recognizes is unknown.

Notes on the study in general: Generally, naive subsets (rather than memory subsets) showed larger estimated richness.

Clones were sequenced by immunoSEQ multiplex PCR, and TCRdb holds only the in-frame ones, with some missing. The sample holds some 2.1 million clones, around 95% seen once. CD45RO-negative cells were positively selected for CCR7, leaving out terminally differentiated effector memory CD45RA+ cells. What was sequenced was naive CD8+ T cells from PBMCs. The sequence derives from a man aged 18-30 years in good health. Some clones in this sample may be carry-over from other donors' samples. The J gene is TRBJ2-7, the V gene TRBV28; weak D call: TRBD1 (6 bases). CDR3 residues: CASTTFRDTFYEQYF. CDR3 coding DNA: TGTGCCAGCACCACCTTCCGGGACACCTTCTACGAGCAGTACTTC.